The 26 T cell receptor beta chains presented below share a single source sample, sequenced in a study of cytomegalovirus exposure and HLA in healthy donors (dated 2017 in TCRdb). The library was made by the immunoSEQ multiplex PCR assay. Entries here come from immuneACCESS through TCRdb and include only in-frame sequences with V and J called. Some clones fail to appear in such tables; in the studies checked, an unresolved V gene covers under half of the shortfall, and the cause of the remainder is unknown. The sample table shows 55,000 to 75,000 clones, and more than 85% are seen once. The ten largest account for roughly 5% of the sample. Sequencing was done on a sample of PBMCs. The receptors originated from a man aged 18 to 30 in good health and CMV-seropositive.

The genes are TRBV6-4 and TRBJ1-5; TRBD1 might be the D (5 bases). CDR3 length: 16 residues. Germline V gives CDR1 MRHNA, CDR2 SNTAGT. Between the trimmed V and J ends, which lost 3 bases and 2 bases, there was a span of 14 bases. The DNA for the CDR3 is TGTGCCAGCAGTGAAGTGGGGGGGTTTGGCAATCAGCCCCAGCATTTT. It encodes CASSEVGGFGNQPQHF.

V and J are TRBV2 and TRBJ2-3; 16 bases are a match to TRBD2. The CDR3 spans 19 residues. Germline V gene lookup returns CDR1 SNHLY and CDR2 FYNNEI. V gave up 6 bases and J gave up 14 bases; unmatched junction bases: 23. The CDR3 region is CASRNRGLAGGPTQAEGYF. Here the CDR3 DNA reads TGTGCCAGCAGGAACCGGGGACTAGCGGGAGGGCCGACCCAGGCCGAAGGGTATTTT.

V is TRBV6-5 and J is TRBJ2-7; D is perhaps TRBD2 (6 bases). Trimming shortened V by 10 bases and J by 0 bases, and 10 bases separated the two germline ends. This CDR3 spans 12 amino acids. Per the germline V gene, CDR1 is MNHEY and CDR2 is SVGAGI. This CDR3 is CATAGSSYEQYF. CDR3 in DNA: TGTGCCACCGCGGGGAGCTCCTACGAGCAGTACTTC.

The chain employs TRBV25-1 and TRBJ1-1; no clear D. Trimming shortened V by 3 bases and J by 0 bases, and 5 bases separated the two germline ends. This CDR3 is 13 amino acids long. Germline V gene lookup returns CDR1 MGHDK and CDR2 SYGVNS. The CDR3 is CASSDGLNTEAFF. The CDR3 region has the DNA TGTGCCAGCAGTGACGGGTTGAACACTGAAGCTTTCTTT.

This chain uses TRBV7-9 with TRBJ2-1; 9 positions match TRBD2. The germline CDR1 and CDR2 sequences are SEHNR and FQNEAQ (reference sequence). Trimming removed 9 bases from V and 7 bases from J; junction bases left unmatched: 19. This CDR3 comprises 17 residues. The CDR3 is CASFRPGEGGGGNEQFF. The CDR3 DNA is TGTGCCAGTTTCCGCCCCGGAGAGGGCGGGGGGGGGAATGAGCAGTTCTTC.

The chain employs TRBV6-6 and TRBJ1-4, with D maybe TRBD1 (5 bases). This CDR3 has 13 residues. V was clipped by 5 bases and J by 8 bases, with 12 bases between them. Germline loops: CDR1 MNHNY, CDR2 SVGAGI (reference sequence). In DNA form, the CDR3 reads TGTGCCAGCAGTCCCAGTGGGGGGGAAAAACTGTTTTTT. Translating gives CASSPSGGEKLFF.

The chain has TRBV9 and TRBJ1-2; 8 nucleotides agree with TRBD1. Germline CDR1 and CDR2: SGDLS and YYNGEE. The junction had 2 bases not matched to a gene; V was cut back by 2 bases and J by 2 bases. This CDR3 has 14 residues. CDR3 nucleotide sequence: TGTGCCAGCAGCGTGGGGACAGGCAACTATGGCTACACCTTC. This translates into CASSVGTGNYGYTF.

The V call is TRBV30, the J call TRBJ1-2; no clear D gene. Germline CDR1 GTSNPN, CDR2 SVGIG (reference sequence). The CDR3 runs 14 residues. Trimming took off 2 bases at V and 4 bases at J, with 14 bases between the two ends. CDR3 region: CAWSLPYDFYGYTF. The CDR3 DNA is TGTGCCTGGAGTTTGCCCTATGACTTCTATGGCTACACCTTC.

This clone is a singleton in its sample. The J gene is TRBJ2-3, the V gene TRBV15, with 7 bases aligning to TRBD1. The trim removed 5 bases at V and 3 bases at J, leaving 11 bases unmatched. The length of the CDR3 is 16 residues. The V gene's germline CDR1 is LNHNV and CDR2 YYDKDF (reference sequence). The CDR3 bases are TGTGCCACCAGCCCACGAAGGGACAGTAGTACAGATACGCAGTATTTT. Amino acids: CATSPRRDSSTDTQYF.

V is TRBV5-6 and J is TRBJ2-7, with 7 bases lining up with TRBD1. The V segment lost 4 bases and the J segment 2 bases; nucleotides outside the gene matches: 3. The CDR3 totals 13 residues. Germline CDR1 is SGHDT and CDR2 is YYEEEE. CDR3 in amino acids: CASSGGQTYEQYF. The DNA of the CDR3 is TGTGCCAGCAGCGGGGGACAGACCTACGAGCAGTACTTC.

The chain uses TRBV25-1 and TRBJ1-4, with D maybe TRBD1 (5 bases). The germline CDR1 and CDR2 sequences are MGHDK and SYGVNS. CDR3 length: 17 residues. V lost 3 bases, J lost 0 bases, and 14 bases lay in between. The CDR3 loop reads CASSDTGTSPTNEKLFF. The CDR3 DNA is TGTGCCAGCAGTGATACCGGGACTTCACCAACTAATGAAAAACTGTTTTTT.

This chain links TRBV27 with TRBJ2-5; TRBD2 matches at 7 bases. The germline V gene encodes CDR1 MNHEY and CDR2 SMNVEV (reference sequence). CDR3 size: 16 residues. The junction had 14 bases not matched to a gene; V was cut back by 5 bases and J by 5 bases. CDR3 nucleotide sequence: TGTGCCAGCAGTAGAACGGACGGGAGGCAGGGTGAGACCCAGTACTTC. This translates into CASSRTDGRQGETQYF.

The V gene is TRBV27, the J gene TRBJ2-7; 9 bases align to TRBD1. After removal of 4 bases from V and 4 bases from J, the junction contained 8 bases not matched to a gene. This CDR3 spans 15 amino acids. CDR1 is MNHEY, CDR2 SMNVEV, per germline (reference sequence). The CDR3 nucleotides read TGTGCCAGCAGTTCCGGGACAGGGTCAACTTACGAGCAGTACTTC. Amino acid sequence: CASSSGTGSTYEQYF.

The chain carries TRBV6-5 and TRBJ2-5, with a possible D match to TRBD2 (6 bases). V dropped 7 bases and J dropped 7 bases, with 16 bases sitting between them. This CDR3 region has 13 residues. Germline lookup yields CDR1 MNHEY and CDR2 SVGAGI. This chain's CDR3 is CASISGRAGTQYF. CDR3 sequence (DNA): TGTGCCAGCATCTCAGGCCGAGCGGGGACCCAGTACTTC.

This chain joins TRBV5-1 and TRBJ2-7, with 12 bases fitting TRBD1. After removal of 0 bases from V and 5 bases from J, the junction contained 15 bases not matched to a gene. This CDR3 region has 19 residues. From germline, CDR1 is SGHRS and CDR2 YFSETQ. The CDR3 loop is CASSLASGPGQGAANEQYF. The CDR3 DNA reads TGCGCCAGCAGCTTGGCTTCGGGGCCGGGACAGGGGGCTGCCAACGAGCAGTACTTC.

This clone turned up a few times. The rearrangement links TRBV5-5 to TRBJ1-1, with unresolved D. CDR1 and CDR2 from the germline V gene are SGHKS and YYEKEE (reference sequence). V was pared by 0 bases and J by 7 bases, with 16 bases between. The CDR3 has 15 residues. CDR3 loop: CASSLAFFGTVEAFF. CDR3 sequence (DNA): TGTGCCAGCAGCTTGGCCTTTTTTGGTACGGTTGAAGCTTTCTTT.

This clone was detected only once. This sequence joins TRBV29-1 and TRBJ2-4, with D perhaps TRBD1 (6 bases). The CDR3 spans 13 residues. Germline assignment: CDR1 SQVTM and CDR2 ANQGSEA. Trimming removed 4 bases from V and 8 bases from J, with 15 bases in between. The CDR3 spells CSVAGHRGDIQYF. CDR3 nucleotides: TGCAGCGTTGCGGGACATCGTGGGGACATTCAGTACTTC.

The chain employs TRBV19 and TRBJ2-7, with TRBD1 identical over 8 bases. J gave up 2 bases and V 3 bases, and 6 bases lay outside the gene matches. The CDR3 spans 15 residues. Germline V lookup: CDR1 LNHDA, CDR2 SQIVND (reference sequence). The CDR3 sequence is CASSMRTGGPYEQYF. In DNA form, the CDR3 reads TGTGCCAGTAGTATGAGAACAGGGGGACCCTACGAGCAGTACTTC.

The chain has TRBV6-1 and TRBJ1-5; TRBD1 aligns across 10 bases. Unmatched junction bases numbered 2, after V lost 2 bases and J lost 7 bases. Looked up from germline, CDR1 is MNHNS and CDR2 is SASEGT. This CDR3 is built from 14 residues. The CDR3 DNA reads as TGTGCCAGCAGTGAACGGACAGGGGGACAGCCCCAGCATTTT. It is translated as CASSERTGGQPQHF.

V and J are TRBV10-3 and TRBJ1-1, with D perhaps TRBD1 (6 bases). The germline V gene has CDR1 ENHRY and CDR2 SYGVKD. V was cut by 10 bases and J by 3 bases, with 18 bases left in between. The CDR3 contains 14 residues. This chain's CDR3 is CATTLQGGDTEAFF. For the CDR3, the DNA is TGTGCCACCACCTTACAGGGTGGGGACACTGAAGCTTTCTTT.

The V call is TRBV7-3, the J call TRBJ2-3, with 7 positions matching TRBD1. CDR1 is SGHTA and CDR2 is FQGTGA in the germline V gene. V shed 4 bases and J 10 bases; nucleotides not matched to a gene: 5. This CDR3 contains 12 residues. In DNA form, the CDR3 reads TGTGCCAGCAGCTCCCGACAGGGCGCGCAGTATTTT. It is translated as CASSSRQGAQYF. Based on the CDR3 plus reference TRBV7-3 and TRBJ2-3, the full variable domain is GAGVSQTPSNKVTEKGKYVELRCDPISGHTALYWYRQSLGQGPEFLIYFQGTGAADDSGLPNDRFFAVRPEGSVSTLKIQRTERGDSAVYLCASSSRQGAQYFGPGTRLTVL.

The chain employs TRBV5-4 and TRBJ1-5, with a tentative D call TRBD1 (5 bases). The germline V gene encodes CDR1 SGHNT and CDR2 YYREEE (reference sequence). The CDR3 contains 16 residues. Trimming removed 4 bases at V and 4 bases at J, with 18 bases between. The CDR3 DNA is TGTGCCAGCAGCATAGGGACTTCACCTCTTAATCAGCCCCAGCATTTT. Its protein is CASSIGTSPLNQPQHF.

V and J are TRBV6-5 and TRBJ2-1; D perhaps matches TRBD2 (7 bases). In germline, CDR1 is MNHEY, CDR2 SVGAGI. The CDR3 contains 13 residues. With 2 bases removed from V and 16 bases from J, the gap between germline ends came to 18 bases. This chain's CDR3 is CASSYTLGGGGFF. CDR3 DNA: TGTGCCAGCAGTTACACCTTGGGGGGAGGGGGATTCTTC.

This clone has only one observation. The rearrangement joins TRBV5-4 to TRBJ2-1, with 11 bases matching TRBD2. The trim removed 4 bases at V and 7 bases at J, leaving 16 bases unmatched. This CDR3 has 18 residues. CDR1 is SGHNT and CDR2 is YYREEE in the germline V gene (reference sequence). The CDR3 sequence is CASSPRGSGRDNLNEQFF. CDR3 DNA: TGTGCCAGCAGCCCTCGGGGTAGCGGGAGGGACAACTTAAATGAGCAGTTCTTC.

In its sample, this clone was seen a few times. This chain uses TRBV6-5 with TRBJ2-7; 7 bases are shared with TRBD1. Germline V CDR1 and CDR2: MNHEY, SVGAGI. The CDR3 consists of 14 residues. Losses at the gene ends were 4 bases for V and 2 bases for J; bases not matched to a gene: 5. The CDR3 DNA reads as TGTGCCAGCAGTTTTGGACAGGCAGCCTACGAGCAGTACTTC. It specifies CASSFGQAAYEQYF.

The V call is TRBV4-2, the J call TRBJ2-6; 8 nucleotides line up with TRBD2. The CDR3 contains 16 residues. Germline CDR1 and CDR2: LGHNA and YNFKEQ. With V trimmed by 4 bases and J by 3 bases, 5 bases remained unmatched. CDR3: CASSPTGGIGANVLTF. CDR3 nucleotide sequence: TGTGCCAGCAGCCCCACGGGGGGGATTGGGGCCAACGTCCTGACTTTC.